The entry below describes one T cell receptor beta chain. Its antigen is as yet unknown. The PCR employed 60 Vbeta primers together with 13 Jbeta primers. The data were produced by immunoSEQ multiplex PCR, yet TCRdb's version contains in-frame clones alone and is incomplete. The table lists 120,000 to 150,000 clones, 80% to 90% of them singletons. The CDR3 has 15 amino acids. Per germline, CDR1 SGHRS and CDR2 YFSETQ. The J segment lost 4 bases and the V segment lost 5 bases, leaving 7 bases of the junction unmatched. The sample originates from a study of cytomegalovirus exposure and HLA in healthy donors. For the study at large: Assignment to the Caucasian-associated ancestry cluster applied to around 80% of the approximately 420 genotyped donors.

Study outcomes and limitations: Reportedly, fewer N-insertions than the roughly 700-donor mean appeared in an Asian-associated ancestry cluster in a later analysis. Within a later analysis, the majority of CMV-associated TCR beta chains appeared HLA-restricted.

The source is a woman in her thirties or forties in good health and CMV-seropositive. The sequencing input was PBMCs. The chain uses TRBV5-1 and TRBJ2-7, with TRBD2 matching 12 bases. CDR3 DNA: TGCGCCAGCAGTTACCGGACTAGCGGGGCTTACGAGCAGTACTTC. The encoded protein is CASSYRTSGAYEQYF.